The entry that follows covers one T cell receptor beta chain sequence. Only in-frame clones appear in the TCRdb table, and some are missing; sequencing was by immunoSEQ multiplex PCR. The sample yields over 650,000 clones, about 90% seen once. This sample was included in a study of shared T cell receptors in the human thymus. The CDR3 is made up of 16 amino acids. Per the germline V gene, CDR1 is SGDLS and CDR2 is YYNGEE. V lost 4 bases, J lost 0 bases, and 15 bases lay in between. These data also featured in a second study, about human thymus T cells. As that report states: In corrective heart surgery, resections were taken, and these provided the thymus tissue. Biased V and J segment usage appeared in thymus and peripheral blood. Related research described strongly overlapping thymic repertoires in unrelated people.

The sequenced sample consisted of thymocytes. J is TRBJ2-3 and V is TRBV9; D gene ambiguous. The source of this sequence is a boy in the first two years of life with a congenital heart defect. The DNA for the CDR3 is TGTGCCAGCAGCCCTCTAGTGTCCCACAGCACAGATACGCAGTATTTT. Translation: CASSPLVSHSTDTQYF.